These 18 T cell receptor beta chains share one sample of origin, sequenced in a study of blood T cell repertoires in COVID-19. Only in-frame clones appear in the TCRdb table, and some are missing; sequencing was by immunoSEQ multiplex PCR. The sample shows about 210,000 clones, 84% of them seen only once. Sequencing was done on a sample of peripheral blood. The receptors derive from a woman in her forties or fifties with active or convalescent COVID-19.

In this sample, this clone turned up a few times. V usage is TRBV27 and J usage is TRBJ1-1; unclear D gene. The CDR3 spans 13 residues. CDR1 and CDR2 from the germline V gene are MNHEY and SMNVEV (reference sequence). Trimming pared 6 bases from V and 4 bases from J, leaving 12 bases between. The CDR3 is CASRRAPGTEAFF. CDR3 coding DNA: TGTGCCAGCAGGCGGGCCCCGGGCACTGAAGCTTTCTTT.

The chain has TRBV7-9 and TRBJ2-7; 9 bases align to TRBD1. The CDR3 runs to 15 residues. Germline V gives CDR1 SEHNR, CDR2 FQNEAQ (reference sequence). J was trimmed by 2 bases and V by 8 bases; bases with no gene match: 10. This CDR3 is CASGSTGTGTYEQYF. CDR3 nucleotides: TGTGCCAGCGGGAGTACCGGGACAGGGACCTACGAGCAGTACTTC.

This clone came up once. The rearrangement links TRBV9 to TRBJ1-2; D possibly corresponds to TRBD1 (6 bases). Trimming pared 2 bases from V and 3 bases from J, leaving 14 bases between. CDR3 length: 15 amino acids. Germline CDR1 and CDR2: SGDLS and YYNGEE. The CDR3 coding sequence is TGTGCCAGCAGCGTGACGACAGGTCTCGACTATGGCTACACCTTC. It specifies CASSVTTGLDYGYTF.

V is TRBV4-1 and J is TRBJ2-2; no clear D. This CDR3 is built from 16 residues. The V gene's germline CDR1 is MGHRA and CDR2 YSYEKL. The germline V and J ends were trimmed by 3 bases and 1 base, with 12 bases remaining between them. CDR3 residues: CASSHLGGGNTGELFF. In DNA, the CDR3 is TGCGCCAGCAGCCACCTTGGCGGCGGGAACACCGGGGAGCTGTTTTTT.

This rearrangement joins TRBV5-1 to TRBJ1-1, with D perhaps TRBD1 (5 bases). The CDR3 has 15 residues. CDR1 is SGHRS and CDR2 is YFSETQ in the germline V gene. Between the trimmed V and J ends, which lost 4 bases and 1 base, there was a span of 14 bases. The CDR3 region is CASSPFAGENTEAFF. The CDR3 DNA follows: TGCGCCAGCAGCCCATTTGCGGGGGAGAACACTGAAGCTTTCTTT. The whole variable domain, filled in from reference TRBV5-1 and TRBJ1-1, reads KAGVTQTPRYLIKTRGQQVTLSCSPISGHRSVSWYQQTPGQGLQFLFEYFSETQRNKGNFPGRFSGRQFSNSRSEMNVSTLELGDSALYLCASSPFAGENTEAFFGQGTRLTVV.

V usage is TRBV27 and J usage is TRBJ1-4; a possible D gene is TRBD1 (6 bases). Trimming shortened V by 3 bases and J by 3 bases, and 11 bases separated the two germline ends. This CDR3 comprises 15 residues. From germline, CDR1 is MNHEY and CDR2 SMNVEV (reference sequence). This CDR3 is CASSFPTGPNEKLFF. CDR3 sequence (DNA): TGTGCCAGCAGTTTTCCCACAGGGCCTAATGAAAAACTGTTTTTT.

This chain uses TRBV19 with TRBJ2-2, with D possibly TRBD2 on 6 matching bases. The CDR3 has 15 amino acids. V was pared by 8 bases and J by 1 base, with 14 bases between. Per germline, CDR1 LNHDA and CDR2 SQIVND (reference sequence). The CDR3 reads CASGLGTLNTGELFF. As DNA, the CDR3 is TGTGCCAGTGGGCTCGGGACTTTGAACACCGGGGAGCTGTTTTTT.

In DNA, the CDR3 is TGTGCCTGGAGCGCCACAGGAAACTATGGCTACACCTTC. Translating gives CAWSATGNYGYTF. This chain joins TRBV30 and TRBJ1-2; tentatively, D is TRBD1 (5 bases). Germline V gene sequence: CDR1 GTSNPN, CDR2 SVGIG (reference sequence). V was clipped by 3 bases and J by 2 bases, with 10 bases between them. This CDR3 has 13 amino acids.

This chain joins TRBV7-6 and TRBJ2-4; D possibly corresponds to TRBD1 (6 bases). Germline values: CDR1 SGHVS, CDR2 FNYEAQ. This CDR3 has 15 amino acids. Between the trimmed V and J ends, which lost 3 bases and 8 bases, there was a span of 17 bases. The DNA for the CDR3 is TGTGCCAGCAGCTTGGATGCAGGGGCGATGGACATTCAGTACTTC. This codes for CASSLDAGAMDIQYF.

The chain combines TRBV5-6 with TRBJ2-7, with D perhaps TRBD1 (7 bases). The CDR3 length is 14 residues. Germline V gene lookup returns CDR1 SGHDT and CDR2 YYEEEE. Trimming removed 0 bases at V and 9 bases at J, with 16 bases between. The CDR3 here is CASSLGRRGHAQYV. The CDR3 nucleotides read TGTGCCAGCAGCTTGGGTCGGAGGGGGCACGCGCAGTACGTC.

The chain recombines TRBV2 with TRBJ2-4; tentatively, D is TRBD1 (6 bases). Trimming left V 8 bases short and J 0 bases short, with 20 bases between. From germline, CDR1 is SNHLY and CDR2 FYNNEI. There are 17 residues in the CDR3. CDR3 residues: CASRTVETGRAKNIQYF. CDR3 DNA sequence: TGTGCCAGCCGGACCGTTGAAACAGGGCGAGCCAAAAACATTCAGTACTTC.

This clone was seen a single time. This chain links TRBV4-1 with TRBJ1-5, with no clear D. V shed 0 bases and J shed 2 bases, with 11 bases lying between them. Germline CDR1 and CDR2: MGHRA and YSYEKL. The CDR3 consists of 16 residues. In DNA, the CDR3 is TGCGCCAGCAGCCAAGAGGGAGGTCAGGGCAATCAGCCCCAGCATTTT. This translates into CASSQEGGQGNQPQHF.

The genes are TRBV5-4 and TRBJ2-1; D gene unclear. Trimming took off 2 bases at V and 6 bases at J, with 15 bases between the two ends. Germline loops: CDR1 SGHNT, CDR2 YYREEE (reference sequence). There are 15 residues in the CDR3. CDR3 DNA: TGTGCCAGCAGCTTTATCCGGTCAACCGCCAATGAGCAGTTCTTC. It specifies CASSFIRSTANEQFF.

This chain links TRBV6-5 with TRBJ1-5, with TRBD1 identical over 11 bases. The trim removed 4 bases at V and 2 bases at J, leaving 4 bases unmatched. From germline, CDR1 is MNHEY and CDR2 SVGAGI. The CDR3 totals 16 residues. CDR3 region: CASSSGQGAGNQPQHF. The CDR3 DNA follows: TGTGCCAGCAGTTCCGGACAGGGGGCAGGCAATCAGCCCCAGCATTTT.

The CDR3 coding sequence is TGTGCCAGCAGTCCCGGGGTCTTTAATTCACCCCTCCACTTT. Protein sequence: CASSPGVFNSPLHF. The chain is built from TRBV7-9 and TRBJ1-6; D is unresolved. The CDR3 covers 14 residues. Trimming cost V 6 bases and J 6 bases, with 12 bases left between them. Germline CDR1 and CDR2: SEHNR and FQNEAQ (reference sequence). Supplemented by reference TRBV7-9 and TRBJ1-6, the full variable domain reads DTGVSQNPRHKITKRGQNVTFRCDPISEHNRLYWYRQTLGQGPEFLTYFQNEAQLEKSRLLSDRFSAERPKGSFSTLEIQRTEQGDSAMYLCASSPGVFNSPLHFGNGTRLTVT.

V and J are TRBV6-1 and TRBJ2-5, with 14 bases identical to TRBD2. The germline CDR1 and CDR2 sequences are MNHNS and SASEGT. This CDR3 contains 16 residues. The ends lost 4 bases at V and 4 bases at J; junction bases unmatched: 5. The CDR3 DNA reads as TGTGCCAGCAGTGGGACTAGCGGGGGGCGACGAGAGACCCAGTACTTC. Protein sequence: CASSGTSGGRRETQYF.

The J gene is TRBJ1-6, the V gene TRBV27; 9 bases are shared with TRBD1. The CDR3 is made up of 19 amino acids. The germline V gene encodes CDR1 MNHEY and CDR2 SMNVEV (reference sequence). Trimming removed 3 bases from V and 4 bases from J; junction bases left unmatched: 13. CDR3 nucleotides: TGTGCCAGCAGTTTTGGGCCCGGGACAGGGACTATTTATAATTCACCCCTCCACTTT. Protein sequence: CASSFGPGTGTIYNSPLHF.

The gene calls are TRBV5-1 and TRBJ1-1; 7 nucleotides align to TRBD1. The CDR3 loop spans 16 amino acids. Germline CDR1 and CDR2: SGHRS and YFSETQ. The V segment lost 3 bases and the J segment 4 bases; nucleotides outside the gene matches: 12. This CDR3 is CASSSTPTGAITEAFF. CDR3 nucleotide sequence: TGCGCCAGCAGCTCGACCCCTACAGGGGCGATCACTGAAGCTTTCTTT.